This TCR beta chain is drawn from a study of blood T cell repertoires in COVID-19. Overall study: Sources were T cells, B-cell-depleted T cells, or PBMCs; the material itself was cDNA or gDNA.

In the authors' methods: Reference gene primer amplification gave nucleated cell count estimates. Some clones are missing from TCRdb's copy, which holds only in-frame ones; the method was immunoSEQ multiplex PCR. Clone size and the V and J calls come from that table; the DNA yielded D and trimming. The repertoire has roughly 160,000 clones, over 70% of them found once; the top ten carry approximately 19%. Sequencing input: peripheral blood. This receptor was taken from a woman in her 70s who had recovered from COVID-19.

The CDR3 sequence is CASSHRDRGYDTEAFF. In DNA, the CDR3 is TGTGCCAGCAGCCATCGGGACAGGGGGTATGACACTGAAGCTTTCTTT. This sequence joins TRBV21-1 and TRBJ1-1; the table's D call of TRBD1 was not tested on the DNA. TRBV21-1 is an annotated pseudogene. The CDR3 length is 16 residues.